These 13 T cell receptor beta chains originate from one sample sequenced in a study of identifying expanded T cells in peripheral blood (dated by TCRdb to about 2019). The protocol used for the library was the immunoSEQ multiplex PCR assay. Held by TCRdb, this immuneACCESS table contains in-frame sequences only and omits some clones. Under half of the omission traces to an unresolved V gene where checked; the cause of the rest is unknown. The sample includes approximately 75,000 clones, with roughly 88% observed a single time. The biggest ten clones account for more than 2.5% of the sample. The sequencing input was blood. These receptors were collected from a person aged 18 to 75 in good health.

The rearrangement links TRBV6-5 to TRBJ2-7, with no clear D. Germline lookup yields CDR1 MNHEY and CDR2 SVGAGI. The CDR3 length is 13 residues. Trimming pared 5 bases from V and 0 bases from J, leaving 8 bases between. In DNA form, the CDR3 reads TGTGCCAGCAGTGAAGGGAACTCCTACGAGCAGTACTTC. It encodes CASSEGNSYEQYF.

This clone showed up just a few times. This rearrangement joins TRBV5-1 to TRBJ2-5, with 13 positions matching TRBD2. This CDR3 comprises 14 residues. The V gene's germline CDR1 is SGHRS and CDR2 YFSETQ. Unmatched junction bases numbered 2, after V lost 4 bases and J lost 5 bases. In DNA, the CDR3 is TGCGCCAGCAGCCGGACTAGCGGGAGTGAGACCCAGTACTTC. This sequence encodes CASSRTSGSETQYF.

This clone was observed a handful of times. This chain connects TRBV25-1 to TRBJ1-2; the D is unclear. Germline assignment: CDR1 MGHDK and CDR2 SYGVNS. Trimming left V 6 bases short and J 1 base short, with 9 bases between. There are 13 residues in the CDR3. This CDR3 is CASRGLNNYGYTF. The CDR3 DNA reads as TGTGCCAGCAGAGGTCTGAATAACTATGGCTACACCTTC.

The chain is built from TRBV5-1 and TRBJ1-2, with TRBD1 matching 9 bases. Per germline, CDR1 SGHRS and CDR2 YFSETQ. Trimming took 7 bases from V and 6 from J; bases not matched to a gene: 7. The CDR3 covers 13 residues. This CDR3 is CASADRGNNGYTF. For the CDR3, the DNA is TGCGCCAGCGCAGACAGGGGGAATAATGGCTACACCTTC.

This clone occurred once. The CDR3 nucleotides read TGTGCCAGCAGCTTGCGAGGGTGGGGGGAGACCCAGTACTTC. It codes for CASSLRGWGETQYF. The J gene is TRBJ2-5, the V gene TRBV5-6, with D tentatively TRBD1 or TRBD2 (5 bases each). Per the germline V gene, CDR1 is SGHDT and CDR2 is YYEEEE. The V end was cut by 1 base, the J end by 5 bases, with 12 bases between. The CDR3 spans 14 residues. The variable domain in full, with the rest retrieved from reference TRBV5-6 and TRBJ2-5, is DAGVTQSPTHLIKTRGQQVTLRCSPKSGHDTVSWYQQALGQGPQFIFQYYEEEERQRGNFPDRFSGHQFPNYSSELNVNALLLGDSALYLCASSLRGWGETQYFGPGTRLLVL.

The chain links TRBV7-3 to TRBJ2-7, with a weak D call TRBD1 (5 bases). Germline V lookup: CDR1 SGHTA, CDR2 FQGTGA. Trimming stripped 1 base from V and 0 bases from J, with 10 bases between. The CDR3 spans 15 residues. CDR3 region: CASSLSGASSYEQYF. The CDR3 region has the DNA TGTGCCAGCAGCTTAAGTGGGGCGAGCTCCTACGAGCAGTACTTC.

CDR3 sequence reads: CSAINTGELFF. In nucleotides, the CDR3 is TGCAGTGCTATAAACACCGGGGAGCTGTTTTTT. The chain is built from TRBV20-1 and TRBJ2-2; D remains unclear. V was trimmed by 4 bases and J by 2 bases, leaving 2 bases between them. The CDR3 runs 11 residues. Looked up from germline, CDR1 is DFQATT and CDR2 is SNEGSKA (reference sequence).

The J gene is TRBJ2-1, the V gene TRBV6-4, with 13 bases aligning to TRBD2. The CDR3 is made up of 15 amino acids. V was pared by 4 bases and J by 9 bases, with 6 bases of the junction left unmatched. From germline, CDR1 is MRHNA and CDR2 SNTAGT. In DNA, the CDR3 is TGTGCCAGCAGTGCGACTAGCGGGGGGTTTGGTGAGCAGTTCTTC. Its protein product is CASSATSGGFGEQFF.

This rearrangement joins TRBV19 to TRBJ2-7; 13 nucleotides line up with TRBD2. V gave up 6 bases and J gave up 6 bases; unmatched junction bases: 8. The CDR3 is 15 amino acids. Germline CDR1 is LNHDA and CDR2 is SQIVND (reference sequence). This CDR3 reads CASSLGLAGAGEQYF. CDR3 DNA: TGTGCCAGTAGCCTCGGACTAGCGGGAGCAGGCGAGCAGTACTTC.

This sequence joins TRBV9 and TRBJ2-1; tentative D call: TRBD1 (6 bases). The germline gives CDR1 SGDLS, CDR2 YYNGEE. The CDR3 extends over 13 amino acids. V lost 3 bases and J 4 bases, leaving 8 bases between the germline ends. The CDR3 nucleotides are TGTGCCAGCAGCGCCACAGGGTACAATGAGCAGTTCTTC. Amino acids: CASSATGYNEQFF.

J is TRBJ2-2 and V is TRBV5-1; either TRBD1 or TRBD2 may supply D (5 bases each). Deletions cut 4 bases from V and 4 bases from J, with 20 bases between. The CDR3 has 17 amino acids. The germline V gene encodes CDR1 SGHRS and CDR2 YFSETQ. The DNA of the CDR3 is TGCGCCAGCAGCCCCAGAGAGGGGAGAGCGCTCACCGGGGAGCTGTTTTTT. Amino acids: CASSPREGRALTGELFF. Supplemented by reference TRBV5-1 and TRBJ2-2, the full variable domain reads KAGVTQTPRYLIKTRGQQVTLSCSPISGHRSVSWYQQTPGQGLQFLFEYFSETQRNKGNFPGRFSGRQFSNSRSEMNVSTLELGDSALYLCASSPREGRALTGELFFGEGSRLTVL.

This clone came up a few times. The rearrangement uses TRBV25-1 and TRBJ2-1; D possibly corresponds to TRBD2 (5 bases). Trimming stripped 4 bases from V and 9 bases from J, with 10 bases between. The CDR3 runs to 12 residues. Germline V lookup: CDR1 MGHDK, CDR2 SYGVNS. The CDR3 spells CASSAVRGEQFF. The CDR3 DNA reads TGTGCCAGCAGTGCCGTTCGGGGTGAGCAGTTCTTC.

The V gene is TRBV28, the J gene TRBJ1-1; the match to TRBD1 covers 7 bases. The CDR3 runs to 15 residues. Germline V gives CDR1 MDHEN, CDR2 SYDVKM. The V segment lost 10 bases and the J segment 1 base; nucleotides outside the gene matches: 12. CDR3 loop: CATRPTGTANTEAFF. Written as DNA, the CDR3 is TGTGCCACCAGACCAACCGGGACAGCGAACACTGAAGCTTTCTTT.